Listed below are T cell receptor beta chains from one sample, sequenced in a study of cytomegalovirus exposure and HLA in healthy donors. Assay: immunoSEQ multiplex PCR; the TCRdb copy retains only in-frame clones and omits some. The sample records fewer than 200,000 clones, roughly 84% being singletons. The sequencing sample was made of PBMCs. The receptors originated from a male donor in good health and CMV-seronegative. Both conserved end residues are part of each CDR3. Each record gives: D gene, J gene, CDR3 length, clone size, V gene, CDR3 protein, CDR3 DNA. A D gene is named only where the DNA matches it firmly. Expanded clones are given a class, and other clones once, few, many or no size at all.

TRBD1,TRBJ1-6,15,few,TRBV11-2,CASSSTGDGGSPLHF,TGTGCCAGCAGCTCGACAGGGGATGGGGGTTCACCCCTCCACTTT
TRBD1,TRBJ1-4,16,-,TRBV7-9,CASSLPQGAPNEKLFF,TGTGCCAGCAGCTTGCCCCAGGGGGCCCCTAATGAAAAACTGTTTTTT
TRBD1,TRBJ1-1,14,-,TRBV6-1,CASNDRGRNTEAFF,TGTGCCAGCAACGACAGGGGGAGGAACACTGAAGCTTTCTTT
-,TRBJ2-5,12,few,TRBV28,CASSTTQETQYF,TGTGCCAGCAGTACAACACAGGAGACCCAGTACTTC
TRBD1,TRBJ2-7,16,few,TRBV7-6,CASSFPPGTETYEQYF,TGTGCCAGCAGCTTCCCCCCCGGGACAGAAACCTACGAGCAGTACTTC
-,TRBJ1-3,15,few,TRBV6-5,CASTNAGLSGNTIYF,TGTGCCAGCACTAACGCCGGTCTCTCTGGAAACACCATATATTTT
-,TRBJ2-7,13,few,TRBV9,CASSVVPASKQYF,TGTGCCAGCAGCGTAGTCCCCGCTAGCAAGCAGTACTTC
-,TRBJ2-3,12,-,TRBV7-2,CASSGQPGTQYF,TGTGCCAGCAGCGGGCAGCCTGGTACGCAGTATTTT
-,TRBJ1-3,17,-,TRBV11-3,CASRQDVSDESGNTIYF,TGTGCCAGCAGACAGGACGTCTCTGACGAATCTGGAAACACCATATATTTT
-,TRBJ2-1,14,-,TRBV2,CASSLAGVYNEQFF,TGTGCCAGCAGTCTGGCAGGGGTCTACAATGAGCAGTTCTTC
TRBD1,TRBJ2-7,15,-,TRBV27,CASSLVGQGSYEQYF,TGTGCCAGCAGCCTCGTGGGACAGGGGTCCTACGAGCAGTACTTC
-,TRBJ1-2,13,few,TRBV10-2,CASSESWGDGYTF,TGCGCCAGCAGTGAATCTTGGGGGGACGGCTACACCTTC
-,TRBJ2-5,12,-,TRBV11-2,CASSFTGETQYF,TGTGCCAGCAGCTTTACAGGAGAGACCCAGTACTTC
TRBD2,TRBJ2-1,15,-,TRBV11-3,CASSSGTSGRFEQFF,TGTGCCAGCAGCTCTGGGACTAGCGGGAGGTTTGAGCAGTTCTTC
-,TRBJ1-3,15,-,TRBV7-9,CSSSYYREAGNTIYF,TGTTCCAGCAGCTACTACCGGGAAGCTGGAAACACCATATATTTT
-,TRBJ2-7,16,-,TRBV19,CASSSTWGLEAYEQYF,TGTGCCAGTAGTTCGACGTGGGGGCTGGAGGCTTACGAGCAGTACTTC
-,TRBJ2-7,14,-,TRBV4-1,CASSQDRQGSEQYF,TGCGCCAGCAGCCAAGATCGTCAGGGAAGCGAGCAGTACTTC
TRBD1,TRBJ1-2,15,few,TRBV9,CASSVDLTGNYGYTF,TGTGCCAGCAGCGTAGATCTGACAGGGAACTATGGCTACACCTTC
TRBD1,TRBJ1-5,12,-,TRBV28,CATEDRDQPQHF,TGTGCCACCGAAGACAGGGATCAGCCCCAGCATTTT
-,TRBJ2-3,11,-,TRBV9,CASSPGYTQYF,TGTGCCAGCAGCCCCGGTTATACGCAGTATTTT
TRBD1,TRBJ2-1,16,-,TRBV6-4,CASSDLQGASYNEQFF,TGTGCCAGCAGTGACTTGCAGGGGGCCTCCTACAATGAGCAGTTCTTC
-,TRBJ2-1,18,-,TRBV9,CASSEDPLTGVAYNEQFF,TGTGCCAGCAGCGAGGACCCCTTGACGGGAGTTGCCTACAATGAGCAGTTCTTC
-,TRBJ1-5,16,-,TRBV28,CASSFVGIQGHQPQHF,TGTGCCAGCAGTTTTGTAGGGATCCAGGGCCATCAGCCCCAGCATTTT
TRBD1,TRBJ2-5,15,few,TRBV4-2,CASSQGTGKQETQYF,TGTGCCAGCAGCCAAGGGACAGGGAAACAAGAGACCCAGTACTTC
-,TRBJ1-5,17,-,TRBV19,CASNSRGTANRNQPQHF,TGTGCCAGTAACAGCCGGGGTACGGCAAATCGCAATCAGCCCCAGCATTTT
-,TRBJ2-3,15,-,TRBV9,CASSVSAQGTDTQYF,TGTGCCAGCAGCGTATCCGCGCAAGGCACAGATACGCAGTATTTT
-,TRBJ2-1,16,-,TRBV27,CASRGERSGRGNEQFF,TGTGCCAGCAGGGGAGAGCGGTCCGGACGGGGCAATGAGCAGTTCTTC
-,TRBJ2-7,13,once,TRBV28,CASRPPGNYEQYF,TGTGCCAGCAGACCCCCAGGGAACTACGAGCAGTACTTC
-,TRBJ1-6,14,-,TRBV6-4,CASESGGFYSPLHF,TGTGCCAGCGAATCCGGGGGGTTCTATTCACCCCTCCACTTT
-,TRBJ2-7,14,-,TRBV7-2,CASSPQRGRGEQYF,TGTGCCAGCAGCCCACAAAGGGGCAGGGGCGAGCAGTACTTC
TRBD1,TRBJ2-5,18,-,TRBV7-2,CASSLLITMTGGIETQYF,TGTGCCAGCAGCTTACTTATTACGATGACAGGGGGCATAGAGACCCAGTACTTC
-,TRBJ2-5,12,-,TRBV19,CASSTNRETQYF,TGTGCCAGTAGTACCAATCGGGAGACCCAGTACTTC
-,TRBJ1-4,14,-,TRBV19,CASREGATNEKLFF,TGTGCCAGTAGGGAGGGTGCAACTAATGAAAAACTGTTTTTT
-,TRBJ1-5,14,-,TRBV6-1,CASKWRGIGQPQHF,TGTGCCAGCAAATGGCGGGGGATAGGTCAGCCCCAGCATTTT
-,TRBJ2-2,16,-,TRBV9,CASSVGQALDTGELFF,TGTGCCAGCAGCGTAGGACAGGCTCTGGACACCGGGGAGCTGTTTTTT
-,TRBJ1-5,15,-,TRBV15,CATSRDLGARQPQHF,TGTGCCACCAGCAGAGATCTGGGGGCAAGACAGCCCCAGCATTTT
TRBD2,TRBJ2-3,16,-,TRBV10-3,CAISGERGSGTDTQYF,TGTGCCATCAGTGGGGAGCGGGGGTCGGGCACAGATACGCAGTATTTT
TRBD2,TRBJ2-5,14,-,TRBV2,CASTASGGQETQYF,TGTGCCAGCACAGCTAGCGGGGGGCAAGAGACCCAGTACTTC
-,TRBJ2-7,12,-,TRBV2,CASSESAYEQYF,TGTGCCAGCAGTGAAAGCGCCTACGAGCAGTACTTC
-,TRBJ2-1,13,-,TRBV28,CASRDTSYNEQFF,TGTGCCAGCAGGGACACCTCCTACAATGAGCAGTTCTTC
TRBD1,TRBJ2-7,14,-,TRBV27,CASSETGRPGEQYF,TGTGCCAGCAGCGAGACAGGGCGCCCAGGCGAGCAGTACTTC
-,TRBJ2-6,18,-,TRBV6-1,CASSGFPGARSGANVLTF,TGTGCCAGCAGTGGGTTTCCAGGGGCGAGGTCTGGGGCCAACGTCCTGACTTTC
-,TRBJ1-1,14,-,TRBV6-1,CASSEATDGTEAFF,TGTGCCAGCAGTGAAGCCACAGATGGCACTGAAGCTTTCTTT
-,TRBJ2-1,16,-,TRBV2,CASRDSGALSYNEQFF,TGTGCCAGCAGGGATTCAGGGGCCCTCTCCTACAATGAGCAGTTCTTC
-,TRBJ2-7,15,-,TRBV7-9,CASSKPQGVSAEQYF,TGTGCCAGCAGCAAGCCACAGGGTGTGTCCGCCGAGCAGTACTTC
-,TRBJ1-4,15,-,TRBV2,CATGADGTTNEKLFF,TGTGCCACGGGTGCAGACGGAACAACTAATGAAAAACTGTTTTTT
TRBD1,TRBJ1-3,13,-,TRBV7-9,CASRPAGGNTIYF,TGTGCCAGCCGCCCGGCAGGGGGTAACACCATATATTTT
-,TRBJ1-2,14,-,TRBV6-1,CASSVMISGYGYTF,TGTGCCAGCAGTGTAATGATATCGGGCTATGGCTACACCTTC
TRBD1,TRBJ2-7,13,few,TRBV29-1,CSVATGPTYEQYF,TGCAGCGTCGCGACAGGGCCCACCTACGAGCAGTACTTC
-,TRBJ2-2,14,few,TRBV18,CASSPQGRPGELFF,TGTGCCAGCTCGCCCCAGGGCCGTCCCGGGGAGCTGTTTTTT
-,TRBJ2-6,15,-,TRBV29-1,CSAIPAFSGANVLTF,TGCAGCGCTATCCCTGCTTTCTCTGGGGCCAACGTCCTGACTTTC